This TCR beta chain was captured by sequencing in a study of response to subunit inactivated influenza vaccine. This clonotype was observed at least ten times. Its specificity is not known. General observations from the study: Authors suggested that a seasonal influenza vaccination recruits few new T cells each time.

TCRdb reprocessed the RT-PCR reads with MiXCR, giving one entry per CDR3 protein. The sample has about 800,000 distinct CDR3 sequences; 21% are singletons. The CDR3 contains 13 residues. The V end was cut by 5 bases, the J end by 0 bases, with 9 bases between. CDR1 is DFQATT, CDR2 SNEGSKA, per germline (reference sequence). The receptor's source is a man in his fifties or sixties who received an inactivated influenza vaccine. The input for sequencing was PBMCs from blood, taken approximately 5 days after vaccination. V is TRBV20-1 and J is TRBJ2-3; D ambiguous. DNA for the CDR3: TGCAGTGCTGCCAAGATTAGCACAGATACGCAGTATTTT. Its protein product is CSAAKISTDTQYF.